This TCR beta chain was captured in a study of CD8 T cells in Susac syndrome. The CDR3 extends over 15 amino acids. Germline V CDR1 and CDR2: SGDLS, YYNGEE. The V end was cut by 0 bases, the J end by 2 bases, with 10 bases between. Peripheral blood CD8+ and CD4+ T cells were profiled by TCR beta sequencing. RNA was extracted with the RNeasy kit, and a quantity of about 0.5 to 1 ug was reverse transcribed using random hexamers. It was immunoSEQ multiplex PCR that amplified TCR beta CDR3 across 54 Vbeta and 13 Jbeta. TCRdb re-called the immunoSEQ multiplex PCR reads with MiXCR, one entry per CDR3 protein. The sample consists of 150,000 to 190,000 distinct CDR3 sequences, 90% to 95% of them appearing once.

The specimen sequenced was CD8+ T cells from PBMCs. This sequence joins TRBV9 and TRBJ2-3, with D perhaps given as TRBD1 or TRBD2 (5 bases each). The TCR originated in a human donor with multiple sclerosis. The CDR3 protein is CASSVVPGPTDTQYF. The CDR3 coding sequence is TGTGCCAGCAGCGTAGTACCGGGGCCCACAGATACGCAGTATTTT. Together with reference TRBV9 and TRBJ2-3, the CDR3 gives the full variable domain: DSGVTQTPKHLITATGQRVTLRCSPRSGDLSVYWYQQSLDQGLQFLIQYYNGEERAKGNILERFSAQQFPDLHSELNLSSLELGDSALYFCASSVVPGPTDTQYFGPGTRLTVL.